This is a list of T cell receptor beta chains from one sample in a study of type 1 and type 2 diabetes patients. TCRdb processed the multiplex PCR reads anew with MiXCR; each CDR3 protein has one entry. There are more than 250,000 distinct CDR3 sequences in the sample; 45% to 60% occur only once, and roughly an eighth lies in the top ten. The source material was peripheral blood mononuclear cells (PBMCs). The receptor set was obtained from a man aged 18 to 35 with type 2 diabetes. Both conserved end residues are part of each CDR3. D genes are given only for firm matches. Only part of the rows carry a size: once, few, many, or a class if the clone is expanded.

abundance: .; v_gene: TRBV15; j_gene: TRBJ1-5; d_gene: TRBD1; CDR3nt: TGTGCCACCAGCAGAGGACAGGGAGGAGTGGAAAGCAATCAGCCCCAGCATTTT; CDR3aa: CATSRGQGGVESNQPQHF
abundance: .; v_gene: TRBV29-1; j_gene: TRBJ2-7; d_gene: TRBD2; CDR3nt: TGCAGCGTTGAACTAGCGGGAGAGGAAGAGTACGAGCAGTACTTC; CDR3aa: CSVELAGEEEYEQYF
abundance: few; v_gene: TRBV7-2; j_gene: TRBJ1-5; d_gene: .; CDR3nt: TGTGCCAGCAGCCGCTGGGGGGGGGCCGTCAATCAGCCCCAGCATTTT; CDR3aa: CASSRWGGAVNQPQHF
abundance: .; v_gene: TRBV5-1; j_gene: TRBJ1-1; d_gene: .; CDR3nt: TGCGCCAGCAGCTCGGACATGTGGACTGAAGCTTTCTTT; CDR3aa: CASSSDMWTEAFF
abundance: .; v_gene: TRBV11-3; j_gene: TRBJ1-1; d_gene: .; CDR3nt: TGTGCCAGCAGCTTAGGCAGAGGGGCAATGAACACTGAAGCTTTCTTT; CDR3aa: CASSLGRGAMNTEAFF
abundance: .; v_gene: TRBV9; j_gene: TRBJ1-1; d_gene: .; CDR3nt: TGTGCCAGCAGCTTGGGACGGCTGAACACTGAAGCTTTCTTT; CDR3aa: CASSLGRLNTEAFF
abundance: .; v_gene: TRBV6-5; j_gene: TRBJ1-2; d_gene: TRBD1; CDR3nt: TGTGCCAGCAGTCCGGTGCGGGACAGGGATGGCTACACCTTC; CDR3aa: CASSPVRDRDGYTF
abundance: .; v_gene: TRBV4-1; j_gene: TRBJ2-2; d_gene: .; CDR3nt: TGCGCCAGCAGCCAAGACAGGGGCCGGGGCACCGGGGAGCTGTTTTTT; CDR3aa: CASSQDRGRGTGELFF
abundance: .; v_gene: TRBV5-4; j_gene: TRBJ1-3; d_gene: TRBD1; CDR3nt: TGTGCCAGCAGCTCCAGAGGACAGGGTCGGGGAAACACCATATATTTT; CDR3aa: CASSSRGQGRGNTIYF
abundance: .; v_gene: TRBV19; j_gene: TRBJ1-4; d_gene: .; CDR3nt: TGTGCCTCCCAGGGACTAAGGGGTGAAAAACTGTTTTTT; CDR3aa: CASQGLRGEKLFF
abundance: .; v_gene: TRBV19; j_gene: TRBJ2-6; d_gene: .; CDR3nt: TGTGCCAGTAGTATAGTGAGAGGGGGAAACTCTGGGGCCAACGTCCTGACTTTC; CDR3aa: CASSIVRGGNSGANVLTF
abundance: once; v_gene: TRBV15; j_gene: TRBJ2-5; d_gene: .; CDR3nt: TGTGCCACCAGCAGGGCAGACCAAGAGACCCAGTACTTC; CDR3aa: CATSRADQETQYF
abundance: few; v_gene: TRBV24-1; j_gene: TRBJ1-4; d_gene: .; CDR3nt: TGTGCCACCAGTGAGGGTCGAACTAATGAAAAACTGTTTTTT; CDR3aa: CATSEGRTNEKLFF
abundance: .; v_gene: TRBV7-2; j_gene: TRBJ1-1; d_gene: .; CDR3nt: TGTGCCAGCAGCCGTATTAGGGGCACTGAAGCTTTCTTT; CDR3aa: CASSRIRGTEAFF
abundance: .; v_gene: TRBV30; j_gene: TRBJ2-6; d_gene: TRBD1; CDR3nt: TGTGCCTGGAGTGCCGGGACAGGGGTCTCTGGGGCCAACGTCCTGACTTTC; CDR3aa: CAWSAGTGVSGANVLTF
abundance: .; v_gene: TRBV20-1; j_gene: TRBJ1-1; d_gene: .; CDR3nt: TGCAGTGCTAGTAAGGGGCCAGGGCTGAACACTGAAGCTTTCTTT; CDR3aa: CSASKGPGLNTEAFF
abundance: .; v_gene: TRBV28; j_gene: TRBJ1-2; d_gene: .; CDR3nt: TGTGCCACCTACGGTGATGAGTTTGGCTACACCTTC; CDR3aa: CATYGDEFGYTF
abundance: .; v_gene: TRBV7-3; j_gene: TRBJ2-3; d_gene: .; CDR3nt: TGTGCCAGCAGCTTAGGGGTTAGCTCAGATACGCAGTATTTT; CDR3aa: CASSLGVSSDTQYF
abundance: .; v_gene: TRBV6-5; j_gene: TRBJ1-4; d_gene: .; CDR3nt: TGTGCCAGCAGTTTACGAGCAACAGCTAATGAAAAACTGTTTTTT; CDR3aa: CASSLRATANEKLFF
abundance: .; v_gene: TRBV6-5; j_gene: TRBJ2-3; d_gene: TRBD1; CDR3nt: TGTGCCAGCAGTTACTCTGGGACAGGGGATCAGCCCCAGTATTTT; CDR3aa: CASSYSGTGDQPQYF
abundance: many; v_gene: TRBV6-4; j_gene: TRBJ2-1; d_gene: TRBD1; CDR3nt: TGTGCCAGCAGTGACGGGACAGGGGGCAATGAGCAGTTCTTC; CDR3aa: CASSDGTGGNEQFF
abundance: few; v_gene: TRBV30; j_gene: TRBJ2-6; d_gene: .; CDR3nt: TGTGCCTGGAGTACCGGCTCTGGGGCCAACGTCCTGACTTTC; CDR3aa: CAWSTGSGANVLTF
abundance: many; v_gene: TRBV2; j_gene: TRBJ1-1; d_gene: TRBD1; CDR3nt: TGTGCCAGCAGTGAGACAGGGTTTGACACTGAAGCTTTCTTT; CDR3aa: CASSETGFDTEAFF
abundance: .; v_gene: TRBV7-6; j_gene: TRBJ2-6; d_gene: .; CDR3nt: TGTGCCAGCAGCTTAGTGACCTCTGGGGCCAACGTCCTGACTTTC; CDR3aa: CASSLVTSGANVLTF
abundance: few; v_gene: TRBV10-1; j_gene: TRBJ2-5; d_gene: TRBD2; CDR3nt: TGCGCCAGCAGCGAAAGCGGGAGCGGAAAGACCCAGTACTTC; CDR3aa: CASSESGSGKTQYF
abundance: .; v_gene: TRBV4-1; j_gene: TRBJ2-7; d_gene: .; CDR3nt: TGCGCCAGCAGCCAAGAGACGACCTCCTACGAGCAGTACTTC; CDR3aa: CASSQETTSYEQYF
abundance: few; v_gene: TRBV10-1; j_gene: TRBJ1-3; d_gene: .; CDR3nt: TGCGCCAGCAGTGAGACCCGCAAGCTCTCTGGAAACACCATATATTTT; CDR3aa: CASSETRKLSGNTIYF
abundance: once; v_gene: TRBV28; j_gene: TRBJ1-1; d_gene: .; CDR3nt: TGTGCCAGCAGAATAAGGGCGTCGGGCACTGAAGCTTTCTTT; CDR3aa: CASRIRASGTEAFF
abundance: .; v_gene: TRBV28; j_gene: TRBJ2-5; d_gene: .; CDR3nt: TGTGCCAGCAGTAGGGGTGGGGTGACCCAGTACTTC; CDR3aa: CASSRGGVTQYF
abundance: .; v_gene: TRBV20-1; j_gene: TRBJ1-2; d_gene: .; CDR3nt: TGCAGTGCCCCACGGACCCTGGGCTATGGCTACACCTTC; CDR3aa: CSAPRTLGYGYTF
abundance: .; v_gene: TRBV20-1; j_gene: TRBJ2-5; d_gene: .; CDR3nt: TGCAGTGCTGAGGCACAGGGCGGGACCCAGTACTTC; CDR3aa: CSAEAQGGTQYF
abundance: few; v_gene: TRBV4-3; j_gene: TRBJ2-7; d_gene: .; CDR3nt: TGCGCCAGCAGCCAAGATACTGACAACACCTACGAGCAGTACTTC; CDR3aa: CASSQDTDNTYEQYF
abundance: .; v_gene: TRBV5-1; j_gene: TRBJ2-3; d_gene: .; CDR3nt: TGCGCCAGCAGCTTGGAAGGGTGGGGGGCAGCAGATACGCAGTATTTT; CDR3aa: CASSLEGWGAADTQYF
abundance: .; v_gene: TRBV20-1; j_gene: TRBJ2-1; d_gene: .; CDR3nt: TGCAGTGCCCAGGAGCGCACTGATGAGCAGTTCTTC; CDR3aa: CSAQERTDEQFF
abundance: few; v_gene: TRBV4-1; j_gene: TRBJ1-2; d_gene: .; CDR3nt: TGCGCCAGCAGCCCGCGGGTCGGGGCGTTAGCTAACTATGGCTACACCTTC; CDR3aa: CASSPRVGALANYGYTF
abundance: .; v_gene: TRBV10-1; j_gene: TRBJ1-2; d_gene: .; CDR3nt: TGCGCCAGCTCCCCCGGGTTTGGCTATGGCTACACCTTC; CDR3aa: CASSPGFGYGYTF
abundance: .; v_gene: TRBV4-3; j_gene: TRBJ1-6; d_gene: .; CDR3nt: TGCGCCAGCAGCTTCGGGCAGCCCTATAATTCACCCCTCCACTTT; CDR3aa: CASSFGQPYNSPLHF
abundance: .; v_gene: TRBV20-1; j_gene: TRBJ1-1; d_gene: .; CDR3nt: TGCAGTGCCTCCAGGACGAACACTGAAGCTTTCTTT; CDR3aa: CSASRTNTEAFF
abundance: once; v_gene: TRBV7-9; j_gene: TRBJ2-3; d_gene: .; CDR3nt: TGTGCCAGCAGCCCCGTGTGGCGGGATGCCACAGATACGCAGTATTTT; CDR3aa: CASSPVWRDATDTQYF
abundance: few; v_gene: TRBV5-1; j_gene: TRBJ2-3; d_gene: TRBD2; CDR3nt: TGCGCCAGCAGCTTAACTAGCGGGAGGGCCACAGATACGCAGTATTTT; CDR3aa: CASSLTSGRATDTQYF
abundance: many; v_gene: TRBV2; j_gene: TRBJ1-1; d_gene: .; CDR3nt: TGTGCCAGCAGTCCTCTTAAAGGACAGACCACTGAAGCTTTCTTT; CDR3aa: CASSPLKGQTTEAFF
abundance: .; v_gene: TRBV20-1; j_gene: TRBJ2-7; d_gene: TRBD2; CDR3nt: TGCAGTGCTCCCTGGGACTACGGTCGCGAGCAGTACTTC; CDR3aa: CSAPWDYGREQYF
abundance: .; v_gene: TRBV30; j_gene: TRBJ2-3; d_gene: TRBD2; CDR3nt: TGTGCCTGGAGTGATGGAGCGGGAGCCCACTATAGCACAGATACGCAGTATTTT; CDR3aa: CAWSDGAGAHYSTDTQYF
abundance: .; v_gene: TRBV6-1; j_gene: TRBJ2-7; d_gene: .; CDR3nt: TGTGCCAGCAGTCCAGATACCGCGGGGAGCTACGAGCAGTACTTC; CDR3aa: CASSPDTAGSYEQYF
abundance: once; v_gene: TRBV28; j_gene: TRBJ1-2; d_gene: .; CDR3nt: TGTGCCAGCAGTTTACCTGCGGGAAACTCCTACTATGGCTACACCTTC; CDR3aa: CASSLPAGNSYYGYTF
abundance: .; v_gene: TRBV20-1; j_gene: TRBJ2-7; d_gene: TRBD1; CDR3nt: TGCAGTGCTAGAGTCGTGGGACAGGGATTCGAGCAGTACTTC; CDR3aa: CSARVVGQGFEQYF
abundance: few; v_gene: TRBV7-3; j_gene: TRBJ2-3; d_gene: .; CDR3nt: TGTGCCAGCAGCTTAGTAGGAGGGGACACAGATACGCAGTATTTT; CDR3aa: CASSLVGGDTDTQYF
abundance: .; v_gene: TRBV27; j_gene: TRBJ1-5; d_gene: TRBD1; CDR3nt: TGTGCCAGCAGACAGGGGGTGGAGCAGCCCCAGCATTTT; CDR3aa: CASRQGVEQPQHF
abundance: few; v_gene: TRBV7-3; j_gene: TRBJ2-5; d_gene: .; CDR3nt: TGTGCCAGCAGCACCCGGGACATCAACCAAGAGACCCAGTACTTC; CDR3aa: CASSTRDINQETQYF
abundance: few; v_gene: TRBV12-3/TRBV12-4; j_gene: TRBJ1-1; d_gene: TRBD1; CDR3nt: TGTGCCAGCAGTTTGGGACAGGGATTTGAGCGAGCTTTCTTT; CDR3aa: CASSLGQGFERAFF
abundance: .; v_gene: TRBV30; j_gene: TRBJ2-7; d_gene: .; CDR3nt: TGTGCCTGGAACGCCGGGACTCCCTACGAGCAGTACTTC; CDR3aa: CAWNAGTPYEQYF
abundance: .; v_gene: TRBV20-1; j_gene: TRBJ2-1; d_gene: .; CDR3nt: TGCAGTGCTAGAGAGTGGGGAAGCTCCTACAATGAGCAGTTCTTC; CDR3aa: CSAREWGSSYNEQFF
abundance: few; v_gene: TRBV12-3/TRBV12-4; j_gene: TRBJ1-6; d_gene: .; CDR3nt: TGTGCCAGCAGTTTAGAAGCGGATTCACCCCTCCACTTT; CDR3aa: CASSLEADSPLHF